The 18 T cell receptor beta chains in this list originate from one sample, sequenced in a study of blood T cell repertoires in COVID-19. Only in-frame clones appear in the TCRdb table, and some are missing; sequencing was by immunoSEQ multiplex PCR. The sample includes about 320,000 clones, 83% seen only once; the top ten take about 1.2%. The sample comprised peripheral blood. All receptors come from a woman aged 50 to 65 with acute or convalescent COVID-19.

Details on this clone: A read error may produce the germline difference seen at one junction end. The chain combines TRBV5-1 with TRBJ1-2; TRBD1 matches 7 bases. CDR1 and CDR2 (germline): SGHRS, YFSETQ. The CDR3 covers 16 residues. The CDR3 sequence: CASSFRQGEPKYGYTF. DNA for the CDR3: TGCGCCAGCAGCTTCCGACAGGGAGAACCTAAATATGGCTACACCTTC.

The CDR3 protein is CASSVVGLGSTDTQYF. The CDR3 DNA is TGTGCCAGCAGCGTAGTAGGACTAGGTAGCACAGATACGCAGTATTTT. The genes are TRBV9 and TRBJ2-3; 7 nucleotides align to TRBD2. CDR1 SGDLS and CDR2 YYNGEE come from the germline V gene. The CDR3 totals 16 residues. After removal of 0 bases from V and 0 bases from J, the junction contained 4 bases not matched to a gene.

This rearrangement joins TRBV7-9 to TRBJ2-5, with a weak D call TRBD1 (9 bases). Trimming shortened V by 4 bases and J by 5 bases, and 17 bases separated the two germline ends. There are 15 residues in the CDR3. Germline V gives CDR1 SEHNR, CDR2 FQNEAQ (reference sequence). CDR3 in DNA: TGTGCCAGCAGCTCGGGGGGGACAGGGATCGAGACCCAGTACTTC. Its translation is CASSSGGTGIETQYF.

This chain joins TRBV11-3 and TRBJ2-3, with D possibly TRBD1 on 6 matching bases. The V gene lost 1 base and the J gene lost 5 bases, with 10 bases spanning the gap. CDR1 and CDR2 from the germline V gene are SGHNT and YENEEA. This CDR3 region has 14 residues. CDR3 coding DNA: TGTGCCAGCAGCTTAGTGGGGGCGAGAGATACGCAGTATTTT. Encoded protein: CASSLVGARDTQYF.

Here the CDR3 reads CASSLVVGGGSPLHF. The DNA for the CDR3 is TGTGCCAGCAGCTTGGTGGTGGGGGGAGGTTCACCCCTCCACTTT. The chain uses TRBV5-5 and TRBJ1-6, with a weak D call TRBD1 (5 bases). V dropped 0 bases and J dropped 9 bases, with 13 bases sitting between them. The CDR3 consists of 15 residues. Germline CDR1 is SGHKS and CDR2 is YYEKEE (reference sequence).

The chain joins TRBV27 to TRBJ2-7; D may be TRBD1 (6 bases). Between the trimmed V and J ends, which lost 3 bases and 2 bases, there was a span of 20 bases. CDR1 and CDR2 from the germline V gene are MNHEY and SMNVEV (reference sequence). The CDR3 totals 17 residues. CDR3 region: CASSFSGPGTKTYEQYF. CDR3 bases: TGTGCCAGCAGTTTCTCGGGCCCGGGGACAAAAACCTACGAGCAGTACTTC.

CDR3: CASSQGQPQHF. Here the CDR3 DNA reads TGTGCCAGTAGTCAGGGACAGCCCCAGCATTTT. The chain joins TRBV19 to TRBJ1-5; D is possibly TRBD1 (5 bases). The CDR3 is 11 amino acids. The V end lost 5 bases, the J end lost 7 bases, and 6 bases lay between the germline ends. CDR1 and CDR2 from the germline V gene are LNHDA and SQIVND (reference sequence).

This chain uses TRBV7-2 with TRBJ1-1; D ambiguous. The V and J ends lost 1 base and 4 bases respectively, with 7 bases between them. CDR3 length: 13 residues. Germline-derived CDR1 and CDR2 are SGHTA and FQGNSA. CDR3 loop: CASSLGPSTEAFF. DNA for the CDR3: TGTGCCAGCAGCTTAGGCCCCAGCACTGAAGCTTTCTTT.

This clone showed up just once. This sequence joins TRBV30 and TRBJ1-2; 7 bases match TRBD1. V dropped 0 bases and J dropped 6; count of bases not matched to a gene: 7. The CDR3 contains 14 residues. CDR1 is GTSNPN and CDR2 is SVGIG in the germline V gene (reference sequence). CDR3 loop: CAWSVKGAQDGYTF. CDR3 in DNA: TGTGCCTGGAGTGTAAAGGGGGCGCAAGATGGCTACACCTTC.

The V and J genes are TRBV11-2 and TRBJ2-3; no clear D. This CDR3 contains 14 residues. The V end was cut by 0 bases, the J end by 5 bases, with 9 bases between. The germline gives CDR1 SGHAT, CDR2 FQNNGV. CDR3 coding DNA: TGTGCCAGCAGCTTAGATCGGGTAGTAGATACGCAGTATTTT. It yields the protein CASSLDRVVDTQYF.

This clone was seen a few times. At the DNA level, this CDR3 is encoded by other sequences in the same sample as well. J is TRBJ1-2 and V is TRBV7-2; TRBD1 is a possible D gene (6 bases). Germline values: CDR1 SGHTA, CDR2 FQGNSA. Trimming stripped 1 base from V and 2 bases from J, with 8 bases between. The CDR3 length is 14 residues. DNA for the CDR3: TGTGCCAGCAGCTTAGGCACAGGGAACTATGGCTACACCTTC. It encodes CASSLGTGNYGYTF.

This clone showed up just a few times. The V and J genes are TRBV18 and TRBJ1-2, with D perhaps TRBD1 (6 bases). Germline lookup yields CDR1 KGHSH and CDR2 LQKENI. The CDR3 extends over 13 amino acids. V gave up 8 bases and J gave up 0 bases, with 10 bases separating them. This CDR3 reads CASPGTTNYGYTF. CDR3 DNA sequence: TGTGCCAGCCCAGGGACAACTAACTATGGCTACACCTTC.

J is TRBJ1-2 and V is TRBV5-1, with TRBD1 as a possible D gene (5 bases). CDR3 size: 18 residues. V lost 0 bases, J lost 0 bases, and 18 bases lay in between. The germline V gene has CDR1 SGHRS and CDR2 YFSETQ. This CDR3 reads CASSLDDSHHTSNYGYTF. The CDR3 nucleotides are TGCGCCAGCAGCTTGGATGACAGTCACCACACCTCTAACTATGGCTACACCTTC.

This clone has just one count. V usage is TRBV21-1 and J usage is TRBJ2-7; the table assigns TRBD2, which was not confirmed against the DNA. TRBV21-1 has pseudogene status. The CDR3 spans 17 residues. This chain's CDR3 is CASPKRKGGVTSYEQYF. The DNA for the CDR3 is TGTGCCAGCCCTAAAAGAAAAGGGGGGGTAACGTCCTACGAGCAGTACTTC.

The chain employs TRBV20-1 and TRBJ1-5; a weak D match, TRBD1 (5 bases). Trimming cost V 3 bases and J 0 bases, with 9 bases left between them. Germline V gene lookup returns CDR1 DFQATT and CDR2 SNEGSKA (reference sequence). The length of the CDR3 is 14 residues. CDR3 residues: CSASNRNSNQPQHF. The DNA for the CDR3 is TGCAGTGCTAGTAACAGGAATAGCAATCAGCCCCAGCATTTT.

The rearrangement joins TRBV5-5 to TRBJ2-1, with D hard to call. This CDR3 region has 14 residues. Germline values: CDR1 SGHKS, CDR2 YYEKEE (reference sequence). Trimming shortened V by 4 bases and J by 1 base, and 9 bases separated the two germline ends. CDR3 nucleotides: TGTGCCAGCAGCCTCACCCTATCCTACAATGAGCAGTTCTTC. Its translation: CASSLTLSYNEQFF.

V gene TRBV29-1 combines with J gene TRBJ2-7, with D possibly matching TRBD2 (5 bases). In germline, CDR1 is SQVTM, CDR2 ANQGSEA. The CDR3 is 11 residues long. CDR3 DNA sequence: TGCAGTGCCGCGGGCAAATACGAGCAGTACTTC. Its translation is CSAAGKYEQYF.

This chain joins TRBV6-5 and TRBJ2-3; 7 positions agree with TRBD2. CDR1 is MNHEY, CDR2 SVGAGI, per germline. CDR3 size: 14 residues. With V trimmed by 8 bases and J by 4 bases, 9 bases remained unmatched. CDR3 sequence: CASLPRGVSDTQYF. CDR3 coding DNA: TGTGCCAGCCTTCCCCGGGGGGTTTCAGATACGCAGTATTTT.